Listed here is a single TCR beta chain. Its target is unknown. The source of the sample is a study of T cell responses to AZD1222 COVID-19 vaccine. The study's findings and limits: Following two doses of AZD1222, Spike-specific TCR breadth and depth rose. Repertoire sampling was restricted to post-peak T cell response timepoints.

The V gene end was trimmed by 4 bases and the J gene end by 4 bases; junction bases not matched to a gene: 3. This CDR3 comprises 14 residues. Germline CDR1 reads SNHLY; CDR2 reads FYNNEI. The table came from immunoSEQ multiplex PCR; TCRdb's copy has only in-frame clones and leaves some out. The sample comprises around 120,000 clones, approximately 83% of which are singletons, and about 1.6% rests with the top ten. Here the sequenced sample was peripheral blood, taken on day 0 of AZD1222 vaccination. The origin of this receptor is an adult in good health. This chain connects TRBV2 to TRBJ1-5, with TRBD1 matching over 8 bases. The CDR3 coding sequence is TGTGCCAGCAGTGCCTGGACAGGGAATCAGCCCCAGCATTTT. Translating it yields CASSAWTGNQPQHF.